This T cell receptor (beta chain) was retrieved from a study of human T cells and chemical hapten exposure (dated by TCRdb to 2020 to 2023). Concerning the study at large: For sensitization, 2% DPC in acetone was applied to a roughly 2 cm by roughly 2 cm area of upper inner arm skin. Patients additionally received weekly therapeutic DPC doses to the scalp throughout the roughly 24-week study period. Patch testing was performed on the upper back with Finn chambers containing 0.01% DPC, and the patch tests were scored after 6 days according to International Contact Dermatitis Research Group standards. Most of the patients in the cohort were female, and the cohort covered alopecia areata with under or over 50% scalp involvement, alopecia totalis and alopecia universalis. Libraries were pooled for sequencing, and variation in per-sample TCR yields was attributed mainly to small differences in library volumes within the pool. The study tracked peripheral blood TCR repertoire changes in vivo during primary and secondary sensitization to the hapten diphenylcyclopropenone (DPC) in alopecia patients. Blood samples were taken from patients before sensitization (week 0) and at 2, 6 and about 24 weeks after DPC sensitization. Blood for TCR sequencing was provided by twenty-nine alopecia patients at one to four time points (pre-sensitization, 2, 6 and 24 weeks).

As regards this clonotype: Its antigen remains unidentified. No clone much larger than this one lies a single base away; base qualities are absent.

The receptor library was made with RACE. Reads for this sample came from a NextSeq 500. Library preparation attached unique molecular identifiers to individual cDNA molecules for quantitative, reproducible TCR counting. Each blood RNA sample was used to sequence both TCR alpha and TCR beta chains. The authors processed their data as follows. Samples had a median of 95,638 TCRs, with a range from about 23,224 to 750,000. The Decombinator software suite was used to annotate the V, J and CDR3 of the TCR reads. Every sample was subsampled to the same number of TCRs (28,000) for the PS versus PT1 abundance plots. Expanded TCRs were defined as absent before sensitization and observed at least eight times at the 2-week time point. The public sequencing data were trimmed at Q25 with fastp and processed into clonotypes with MiXCR by TCRdb, which kept only in-frame beta chains. Identical CDR3 protein sequences are pooled into one entry, listed with their most common genes and DNA. The V and J calls shown here were made by TCRdb, not taken from the authors' results. Recorded for this sample are some 300,000 distinct CDR3 sequences; roughly 6% of them occurred a single time. The ten largest clonotypes hold over 7% of the sample.

General conclusions and limits of the study: The number of PT1 expanded TCRs positively correlated with patch test score, significant at thresholds 8, 16 and 32 but not 4. Alopecia, a presumed autoimmune disease, was present in all patients, so the immune response of the patients might differ from that of healthy individuals. Expanded TCRs formed significantly more large CDR3 similarity clusters than pre-sensitization or healthy control sets, consistent with antigen-driven responses. DPC sensitization did not change the number of TCRs with a frequency above 1 in 1000, and there was no evidence of changes in global repertoire structure. Repeated subsampling changed both the strength of the expansion versus patch-test correlation and the threshold at which that correlation became significant.

What this sample's time point label stands for: pre-sensitization, week 0. The meaning of the sample's treatment or condition label: therapeutic diphenylcyclopropenone sensitization with weekly scalp DPC. At every patch-test visit, the blood draw took place before the patch test was put on. To be eligible, patients had to be aged 18 to 70, diagnosed with alopecia and judged suitable for DPC therapy, while pregnant patients were excluded. Total RNA was isolated from unfractionated whole blood collected in Tempus Blood RNA tubes. The sequence came from a woman in her late teens or twenties with alopecia areata. Some clones in this sample may be carry-over from other donors' samples. Specimen: whole blood, collected in connection with sensitization to the hapten diphenylcyclopropenone (DPC).

CDR3 reads: CATLPGLENTGELFF. The sequenced DNA is TGTGCCACACTACCGGGACTAGAAAACACCGGGGAGCTGTTTTTT. The chain employs TRBV2 and TRBJ2-2; 8 central nucleotides agree with TRBD2. Taken from the germline V gene, the CDR1 and CDR2 loops are SNHLY and FYNNEI. Trimming takes 10 bases off V and 2 bases off J; junction bases not matched to a gene: 9. From cysteine to phenylalanine, the CDR3 is 15 amino acids long. Only the CDR3 part of the read is kept: 45 bases, read in frame from the first base.